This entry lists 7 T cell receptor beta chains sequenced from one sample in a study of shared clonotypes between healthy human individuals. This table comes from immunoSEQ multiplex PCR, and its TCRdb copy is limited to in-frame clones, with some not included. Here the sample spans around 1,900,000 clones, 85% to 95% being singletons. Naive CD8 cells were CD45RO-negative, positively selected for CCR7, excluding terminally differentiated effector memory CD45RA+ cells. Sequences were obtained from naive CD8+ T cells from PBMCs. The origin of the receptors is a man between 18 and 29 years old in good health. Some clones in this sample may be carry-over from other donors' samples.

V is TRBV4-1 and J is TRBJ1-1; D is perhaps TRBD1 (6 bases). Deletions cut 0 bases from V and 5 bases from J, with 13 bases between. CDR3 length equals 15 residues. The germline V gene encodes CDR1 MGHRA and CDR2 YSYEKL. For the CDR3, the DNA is TGCGCCAGCAGCCAAGATCAGGGGAGGAAGACTGAAGCTTTCTTT. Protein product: CASSQDQGRKTEAFF.

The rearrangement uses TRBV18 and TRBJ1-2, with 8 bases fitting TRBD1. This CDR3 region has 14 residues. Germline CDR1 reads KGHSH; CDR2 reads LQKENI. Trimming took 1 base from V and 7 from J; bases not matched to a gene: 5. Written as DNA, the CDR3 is TGTGCCAGCTCACCACTGACAGGGGAGACTGGCTACACCTTC. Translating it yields CASSPLTGETGYTF.

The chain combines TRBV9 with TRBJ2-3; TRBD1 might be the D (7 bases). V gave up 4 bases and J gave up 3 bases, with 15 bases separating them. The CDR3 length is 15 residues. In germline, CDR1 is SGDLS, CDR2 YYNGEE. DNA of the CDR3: TGTGCCAGCAGCCGACCAGGGGGGTATACAGATACGCAGTATTTT. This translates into CASSRPGGYTDTQYF.

This chain's CDR3 is CASSARFRVAGELFF. The CDR3 nucleotides are TGTGCCAGCAGTGCTCGATTCAGGGTAGCCGGGGAGCTGTTTTTT. The chain couples TRBV27 to TRBJ2-2; the D gene is possibly TRBD1 (5 bases). From germline, CDR1 is MNHEY and CDR2 SMNVEV (reference sequence). V was cut by 5 bases and J by 6 bases, with 16 bases left in between. The CDR3 contains 15 residues.

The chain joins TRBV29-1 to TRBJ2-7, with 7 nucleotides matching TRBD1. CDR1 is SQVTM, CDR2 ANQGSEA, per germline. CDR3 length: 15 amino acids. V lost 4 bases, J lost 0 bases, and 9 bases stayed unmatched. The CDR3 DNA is TGCAGCGTTGCTCCCCGGGACAGAAGCTCCTACGAGCAGTACTTC. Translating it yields CSVAPRDRSSYEQYF.

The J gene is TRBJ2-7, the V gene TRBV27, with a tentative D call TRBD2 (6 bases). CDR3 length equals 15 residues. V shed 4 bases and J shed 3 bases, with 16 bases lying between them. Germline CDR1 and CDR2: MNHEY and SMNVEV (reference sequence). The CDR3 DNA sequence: TGTGCCAGCAGTTCGAAACTAGCTGGCAGCTACGAGCAGTACTTC. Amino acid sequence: CASSSKLAGSYEQYF.

The chain's CDR3 is CSVEGRDRSYNEQFF. The CDR3 region has the DNA TGCAGCGTTGAAGGACGGGACAGAAGCTACAATGAGCAGTTCTTC. V is TRBV29-1 and J is TRBJ2-1; 7 positions match TRBD1. The germline V gene has CDR1 SQVTM and CDR2 ANQGSEA. V trimming: 1 base; J trimming: 3 bases; junction bases outside the gene matches: 6. The CDR3 is made up of 15 amino acids.